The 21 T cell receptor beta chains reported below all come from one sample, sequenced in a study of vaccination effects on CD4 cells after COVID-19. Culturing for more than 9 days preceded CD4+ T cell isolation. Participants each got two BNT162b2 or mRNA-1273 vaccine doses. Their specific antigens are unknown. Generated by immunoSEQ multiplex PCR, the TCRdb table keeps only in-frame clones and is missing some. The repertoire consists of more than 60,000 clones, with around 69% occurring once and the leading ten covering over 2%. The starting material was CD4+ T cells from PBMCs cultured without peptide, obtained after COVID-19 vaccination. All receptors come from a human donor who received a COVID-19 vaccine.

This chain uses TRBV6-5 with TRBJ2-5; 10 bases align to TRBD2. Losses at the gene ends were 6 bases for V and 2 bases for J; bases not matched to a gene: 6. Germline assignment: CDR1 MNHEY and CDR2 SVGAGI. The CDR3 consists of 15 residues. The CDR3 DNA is TGTGCCAGCAGGCTATCTAGCGGGGGTCAAGAGACCCAGTACTTC. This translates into CASRLSSGGQETQYF.

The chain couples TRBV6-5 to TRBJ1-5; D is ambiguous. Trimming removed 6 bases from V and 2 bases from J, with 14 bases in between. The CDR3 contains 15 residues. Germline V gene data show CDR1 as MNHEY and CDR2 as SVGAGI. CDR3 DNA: TGTGCCAGCAGCGGTAATTGGGCAGGCAATCAGCCCCAGCATTTT. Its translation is CASSGNWAGNQPQHF.

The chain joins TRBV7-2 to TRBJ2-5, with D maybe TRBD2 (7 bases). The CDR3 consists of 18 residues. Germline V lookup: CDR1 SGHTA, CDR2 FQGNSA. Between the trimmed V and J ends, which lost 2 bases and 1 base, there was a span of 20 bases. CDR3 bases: TGTGCCAGCAGCTTACCTACAGGGATCGGGGGGCTCCAAGAGACCCAGTACTTC. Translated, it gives CASSLPTGIGGLQETQYF.

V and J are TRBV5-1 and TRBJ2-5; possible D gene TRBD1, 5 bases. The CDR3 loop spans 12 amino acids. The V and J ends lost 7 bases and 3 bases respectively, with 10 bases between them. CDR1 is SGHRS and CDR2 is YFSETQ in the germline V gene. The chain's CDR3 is CASGVQEETQYF. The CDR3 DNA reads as TGCGCCAGCGGGGTACAGGAAGAGACCCAGTACTTC.

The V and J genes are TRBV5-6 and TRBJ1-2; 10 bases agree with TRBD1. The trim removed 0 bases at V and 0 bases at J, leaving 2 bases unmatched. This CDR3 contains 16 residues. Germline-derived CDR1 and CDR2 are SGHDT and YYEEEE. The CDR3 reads CASSLVGTGANYGYTF. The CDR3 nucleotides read TGTGCCAGCAGCTTGGTTGGGACAGGGGCTAACTATGGCTACACCTTC. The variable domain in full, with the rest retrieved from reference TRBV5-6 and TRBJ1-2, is DAGVTQSPTHLIKTRGQQVTLRCSPKSGHDTVSWYQQALGQGPQFIFQYYEEEERQRGNFPDRFSGHQFPNYSSELNVNALLLGDSALYLCASSLVGTGANYGYTFGSGTRLTVV.

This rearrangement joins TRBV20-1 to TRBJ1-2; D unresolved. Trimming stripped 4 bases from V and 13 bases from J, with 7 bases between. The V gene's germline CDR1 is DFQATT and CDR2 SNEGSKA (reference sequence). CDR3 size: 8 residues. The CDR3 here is CSAIGSTF. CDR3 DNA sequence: TGCAGTGCTATAGGAAGCACCTTC.

The CDR3 protein is CASSPSFVGRSTDTQYF. The CDR3 nucleotides are TGTGCCAGCTCACCTTCATTTGTTGGTCGGAGCACAGATACGCAGTATTTT. The rearrangement links TRBV18 to TRBJ2-3; D gene uncertain. CDR1 is KGHSH and CDR2 is LQKENI in the germline V gene. The V end was cut by 3 bases, the J end by 0 bases, with 16 bases between. This CDR3 is built from 17 residues.

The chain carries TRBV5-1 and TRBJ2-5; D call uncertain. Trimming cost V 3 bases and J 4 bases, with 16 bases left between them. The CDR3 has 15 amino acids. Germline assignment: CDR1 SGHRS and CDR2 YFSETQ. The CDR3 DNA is TGCGCCAGCAGCTACCTAAGCACTCCCACAGAGACCCAGTACTTC. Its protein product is CASSYLSTPTETQYF.

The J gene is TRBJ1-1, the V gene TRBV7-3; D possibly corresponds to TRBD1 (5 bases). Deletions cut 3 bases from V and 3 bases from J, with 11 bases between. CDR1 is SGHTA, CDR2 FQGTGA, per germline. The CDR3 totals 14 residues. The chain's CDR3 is CASSFGGSDTEAFF. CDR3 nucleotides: TGTGCCAGCAGCTTCGGGGGGTCGGACACTGAAGCTTTCTTT.

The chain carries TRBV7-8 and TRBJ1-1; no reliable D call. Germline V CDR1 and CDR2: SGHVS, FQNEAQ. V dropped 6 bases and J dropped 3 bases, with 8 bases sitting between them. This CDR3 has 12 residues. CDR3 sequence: CASRAMYTEAFF. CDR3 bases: TGTGCCAGCAGGGCGATGTACACTGAAGCTTTCTTT.

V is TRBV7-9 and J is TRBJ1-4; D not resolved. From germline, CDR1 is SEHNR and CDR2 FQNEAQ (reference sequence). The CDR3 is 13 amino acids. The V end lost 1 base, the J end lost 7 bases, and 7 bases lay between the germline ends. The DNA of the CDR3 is TGTGCCAGCAGCTTAGATGTAGGTGAAAAACTGTTTTTT. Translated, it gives CASSLDVGEKLFF.

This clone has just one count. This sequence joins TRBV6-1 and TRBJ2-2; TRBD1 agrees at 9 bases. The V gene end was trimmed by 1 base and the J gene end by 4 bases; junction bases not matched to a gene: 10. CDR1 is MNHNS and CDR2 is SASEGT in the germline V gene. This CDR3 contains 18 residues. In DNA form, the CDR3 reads TGTGCCAGCAGTGAAGTGCTCCCCCGGGACAGGGCCACCGGGGAGCTGTTTTTT. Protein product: CASSEVLPRDRATGELFF.

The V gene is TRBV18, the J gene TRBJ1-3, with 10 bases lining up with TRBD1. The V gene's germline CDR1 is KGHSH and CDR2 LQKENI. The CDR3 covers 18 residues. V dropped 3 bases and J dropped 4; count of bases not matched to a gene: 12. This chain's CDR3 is CASSPQTDRGLEGNTIYF. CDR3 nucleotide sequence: TGTGCCAGCTCACCTCAGACTGACAGGGGGCTAGAAGGAAACACCATATATTTT. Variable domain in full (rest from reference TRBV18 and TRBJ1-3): NAGVMQNPRHLVRRRGQEARLRCSPMKGHSHVYWYRQLPEEGLKFMVYLQKENIIDESGMPKERFSAEFPKEGPSILRIQQVVRGDSAAYFCASSPQTDRGLEGNTIYFGEGSWLTVV.

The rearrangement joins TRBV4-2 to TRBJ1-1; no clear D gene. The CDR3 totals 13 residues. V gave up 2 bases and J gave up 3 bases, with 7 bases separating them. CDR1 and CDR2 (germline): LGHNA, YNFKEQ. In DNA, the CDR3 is TGTGCCAGCAGCCAACTGATGGACACTGAAGCTTTCTTT. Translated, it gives CASSQLMDTEAFF.

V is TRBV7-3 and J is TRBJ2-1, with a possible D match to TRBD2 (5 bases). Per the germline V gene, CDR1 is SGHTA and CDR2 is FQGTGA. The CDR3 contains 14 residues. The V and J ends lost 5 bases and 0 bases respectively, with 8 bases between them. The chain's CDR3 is CASSPGNSYNEQFF. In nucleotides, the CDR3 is TGTGCCAGCAGCCCGGGAAACTCCTACAATGAGCAGTTCTTC.

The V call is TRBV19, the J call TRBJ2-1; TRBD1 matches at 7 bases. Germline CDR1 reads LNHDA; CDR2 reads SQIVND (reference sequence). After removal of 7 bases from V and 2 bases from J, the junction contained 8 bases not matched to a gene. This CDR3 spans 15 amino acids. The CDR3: CASKFDRDPYNEQFF. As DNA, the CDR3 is TGTGCCAGTAAGTTCGACAGGGATCCCTACAATGAGCAGTTCTTC.

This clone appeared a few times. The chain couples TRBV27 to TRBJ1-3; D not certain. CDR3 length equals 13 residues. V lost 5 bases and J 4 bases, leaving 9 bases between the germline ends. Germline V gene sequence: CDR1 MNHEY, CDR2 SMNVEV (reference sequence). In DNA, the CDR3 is TGTGCCAGCAGTCCCGTGGTCGGAAACACCATATATTTT. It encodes CASSPVVGNTIYF.

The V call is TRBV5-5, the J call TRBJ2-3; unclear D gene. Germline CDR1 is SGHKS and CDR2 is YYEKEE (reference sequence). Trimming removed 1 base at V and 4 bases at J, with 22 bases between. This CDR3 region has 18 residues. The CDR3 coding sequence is TGTGCCAGCAGCTTGTACCTTCCACGACGCCTTGGGGCAGATACGCAGTATTTT. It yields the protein CASSLYLPRRLGADTQYF.

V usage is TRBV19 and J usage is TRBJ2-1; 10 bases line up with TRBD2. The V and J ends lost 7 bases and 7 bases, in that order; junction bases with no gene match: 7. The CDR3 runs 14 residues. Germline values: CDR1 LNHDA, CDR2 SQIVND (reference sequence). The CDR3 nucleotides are TGTGCCAGTAAAGAGCGGGGGGGACTTAATGAGCAGTTCTTC. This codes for CASKERGGLNEQFF.

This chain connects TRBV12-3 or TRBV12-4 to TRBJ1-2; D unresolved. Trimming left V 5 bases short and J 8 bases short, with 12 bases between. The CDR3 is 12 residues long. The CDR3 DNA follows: TGTGCCAGCAGTGTCCAATCTTGGGGCTACACCTTC. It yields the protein CASSVQSWGYTF.

The CDR3: CASSFFASLYPPTSGDPSTDTQYF. Here the CDR3 DNA reads TGCGCCAGCAGTTTTTTCGCAAGCTTGTATCCCCCCACTAGTGGGGATCCTAGCACAGATACGCAGTATTTT. This chain joins TRBV5-1 and TRBJ2-3; TRBD2 might be the D (5 bases). This CDR3 comprises 24 residues. Per the germline V gene, CDR1 is SGHRS and CDR2 is YFSETQ. With 5 bases removed from V and 0 bases from J, the gap between germline ends came to 40 bases.